This is a list of T cell receptor beta chains from one sample in a study of T cells in Graves' hyperthyroidism and ophthalmopathy. TCRdb analysed the multiplex PCR reads with MiXCR anew, one entry per CDR3 protein. Of about 500,000 distinct CDR3 sequences in the sample, over 15% were seen once. Material for sequencing was blood. The receptors originated from a woman aged 18-29 years with Graves' hyperthyroidism. Each CDR3 is given with its conserved first and last residue. D genes are given only for firm matches. Rows give clone size only sometimes, using once, few, many, or a class for an expanded clone.

length	V	D	size	J	DNA	CDR3
15	TRBV6-1	TRBD2	.	TRBJ2-1	TGTGCCAGCAGTGAACTAGCGGGAGTTTACAATGAGCAGTTCTTC	CASSELAGVYNEQFF
15	TRBV5-5	.	.	TRBJ2-4	TGTGCCAGCAGCTTGGTCGGAGACGTCAAAAACATTCAGTACTTC	CASSLVGDVKNIQYF
12	TRBV7-9	.	.	TRBJ2-7	TGTGCCAGCAGCCCTCGGGCTCTCGAGCAGTACTTC	CASSPRALEQYF
16	TRBV28	TRBD2	many	TRBJ2-3	TGTGCCAGCAGTTCGCGACTAGCGGGGTCCACAGATACGCAGTATTTT	CASSSRLAGSTDTQYF
15	TRBV18	.	.	TRBJ1-5	TGTGCCAGCTCACCCACGGGACATGCAGGACAGCCCCAGCATTTT	CASSPTGHAGQPQHF
14	TRBV19	TRBD2	.	TRBJ2-1	TGTGCCAGTAGTTGGGCTAGCGGCTACAATGAGCAGTTCTTC	CASSWASGYNEQFF
14	TRBV7-2	TRBD1	many	TRBJ1-2	TGTGCCAGCAGCAAGGACAGGGGCGACTATGGCTACACCTTC	CASSKDRGDYGYTF
14	TRBV19	.	.	TRBJ2-1	TGTGCCAGTAGTACTGTAAACAGTTTTAATGAGCAGTTCTTC	CASSTVNSFNEQFF
18	TRBV5-6	TRBD2	few	TRBJ2-3	TGTGCCAGCAGCCGGCCAAGATGGCGGGAGGCCAGCACAGATACGCAGTATTTT	CASSRPRWREASTDTQYF
14	TRBV20-1	.	.	TRBJ1-5	TGCAGTGCCCATCGGGGGGGTCGGGGTCAGCCCCAGCATTTT	CSAHRGGRGQPQHF
15	TRBV11-3	TRBD1	many	TRBJ2-7	TGTGCCAGCAGCTTCGGACAGGGTGTGACCTACGAGCAGTACTTC	CASSFGQGVTYEQYF
17	TRBV5-4	TRBD2	few	TRBJ2-7	TGTGCCAGCAGCTTTATTGGTAGCGGGAGAATGGTTAACGAGCAGTACTTC	CASSFIGSGRMVNEQYF
17	TRBV20-1	TRBD2	.	TRBJ2-7	TGCAGTGCTAGAGCTGGTAGCGGGAGGGTAGGCCGGTACGAGCAGTACTTC	CSARAGSGRVGRYEQYF
14	TRBV6-2/TRBV6-3	.	.	TRBJ2-7	TGTGCCAGCAGTACCACCCAGGCCACCTACGAGCAGTACTTC	CASSTTQATYEQYF
16	TRBV10-1	TRBD2	.	TRBJ2-1	TGCGCCAGCAGTGAGTTTGGGACTAGCGATATAAATGAGCAGTTCTTC	CASSEFGTSDINEQFF
14	TRBV11-2	.	many	TRBJ2-3	TGTGCCAGCAGCTTGGACTTTATTACAGATACGCAGTATTTT	CASSLDFITDTQYF
16	TRBV28	.	many	TRBJ2-1	TGTGCCAGCAGTTTCTACGGGAAACCCTCCTACAATGAGCAGTTCTTC	CASSFYGKPSYNEQFF
14	TRBV12-3/TRBV12-4	.	.	TRBJ2-2	TGTGCCAGCAGTTTCAGGACTCAGGCCGGGGAGCTGTTTTTT	CASSFRTQAGELFF
12	TRBV5-5	.	.	TRBJ2-1	TGTGCCAGCCCATCTCTTGAGCTAGCTCCGTTCTTC	CASPSLELAPFF
19	TRBV10-2	TRBD2	many	TRBJ2-1	TGCGCCAGCAGTGAGTCGACTCTTTTCGCGGGAGGGTACTACAATGAGCAGTTCTTC	CASSESTLFAGGYYNEQFF
18	TRBV28	TRBD2	few	TRBJ2-3	TGTGCCAGCAACCAAGGACTAGCGGGAGTCTGGTTGACAGATACGCAGTATTTT	CASNQGLAGVWLTDTQYF
15	TRBV29-1	TRBD1	.	TRBJ1-2	TGCACCGCCACGGGAGGGACAGGGGGCCAGGGTGGCTACACCTTC	CTATGGTGGQGGYTF
15	TRBV5-4	.	.	TRBJ1-1	TGTGCCAGCAGCCACCCCTCGGGGATGGGGACTGAAGCTTTCTTT	CASSHPSGMGTEAFF
15	TRBV6-1	.	once	TRBJ2-4	TGTGCCAGCAGTGAAAGGAGTTTGGGCAAAAACATTCAGTACTTC	CASSERSLGKNIQYF
18	TRBV24-1	TRBD1	many	TRBJ2-3	TGTGCCACCAGTGACCACCTGGACAGGGGGGCTTCCGGAGATACGCAGTATTTT	CATSDHLDRGASGDTQYF
13	TRBV20-1	.	.	TRBJ2-2	TGCAGTGCTAAACACGCGAACACCGGGGAGCTGTTTTTT	CSAKHANTGELFF
14	TRBV6-1	.	few	TRBJ2-4	TGTGCCAGCAGTGATTTCCAGCCCCGGGGGATTCAGTACTTC	CASSDFQPRGIQYF
14	TRBV6-2/TRBV6-3	.	.	TRBJ2-5	TGTGCCAGCACCAGGGACCTATCCGGAGAGACCCAGTACTTC	CASTRDLSGETQYF
13	TRBV7-9	.	.	TRBJ1-5	TGTGCCAGCAGCTTAGCGGACGGGATGCCCCAGCATTTT	CASSLADGMPQHF
16	TRBV27	TRBD2	.	TRBJ2-5	TGTGCCAGCAGTCCAACTAGCGGGGGGGCAAGCGAGACCCAGTACTTC	CASSPTSGGASETQYF
14	TRBV6-1	.	few	TRBJ2-3	TGTGCCAGCAGTCCCGGCGGGGTCAGAGATACGCAGTATTTT	CASSPGGVRDTQYF